This T cell receptor beta chain was sequenced during a study of CD8 T cells in ankylosing spondylitis. Each CDR3 protein gets one entry after TCRdb re-called the 5' RACE reads with MiXCR. The sample has more than 250,000 distinct CDR3 sequences, approximately 10% seen once; the top ten hold roughly 9.2%. Germline V CDR1 and CDR2: SGHRS, YFSETQ. V was cut by 2 bases and J by 7 bases, with 16 bases left in between. The CDR3 runs to 15 residues. This clonotype was obtained from a female donor with ankylosing spondylitis or in good health (not recorded which). Material for sequencing was blood, either unsorted or a sorted T cell fraction (not recorded which). The chain employs TRBV5-1 and TRBJ2-1, with a tentative D call TRBD1 (6 bases). CDR3: CASSLQGRGANEQFF. CDR3 in DNA: TGCGCCAGCAGCTTACAGGGACGAGGGGCAAATGAGCAGTTCTTC.